The 11 T cell receptor beta chains below all came from one sample that was sequenced in a study of OX40 agonist ivuxolimab in advanced cancers. The repertoire was sequenced with immunoSEQ multiplex PCR; TCRdb's copy has only in-frame clones and lacks some. The table lists around 72,000 clones, roughly 88% of them singletons. The sequences come from CD4+ or CD8+ T cells sorted from blood, collected in a trial of the OX40 agonist ivuxolimab. These receptors came from an adult with an advanced solid tumor such as melanoma, head and neck, liver or kidney cancer.

The chain combines TRBV5-1 with TRBJ2-7; D assignment may be TRBD1 or TRBD2 (5 bases each). Germline-derived CDR1 and CDR2 are SGHRS and YFSETQ. The CDR3 has 13 amino acids. V was shortened by 4 bases and J by 2 bases, with 10 bases between the two germline ends. The CDR3 loop reads CASSVGVAYEQYF. In DNA form, the CDR3 reads TGCGCCAGCAGCGTGGGGGTAGCCTACGAGCAGTACTTC.

The rearrangement links TRBV2 to TRBJ2-7; 8 nucleotides match TRBD1. Per germline, CDR1 SNHLY and CDR2 FYNNEI. The CDR3 is made up of 11 amino acids. V lost 8 bases, J lost 7 bases, and 4 bases stayed unmatched. The CDR3 reads CASRTGKEQYF. The CDR3, as DNA: TGTGCCAGCCGGACAGGGAAGGAGCAGTACTTC.

This clone was detected a few times. This chain connects TRBV7-3 to TRBJ2-1; D unclear. Between the trimmed V and J ends, which lost 5 bases and 4 bases, there was a span of 12 bases. There are 14 residues in the CDR3. Germline V gives CDR1 SGHTA, CDR2 FQGTGA. The CDR3 protein is CASSPGRPYNEQFF. For the CDR3, the DNA is TGTGCCAGCAGCCCAGGTCGGCCGTACAATGAGCAGTTCTTC.

The V and J genes are TRBV19 and TRBJ1-1, with 7 bases fitting TRBD1. Trimming removed 10 bases from V and 1 base from J; junction bases left unmatched: 6. Germline CDR1 reads LNHDA; CDR2 reads SQIVND (reference sequence). CDR3 size: 13 residues. CDR3 loop: CATSTGSNTEAFF. The CDR3 DNA reads TGTGCCACCTCGACAGGGTCGAACACTGAAGCTTTCTTT.

This clone occurred once. The CDR3 DNA reads as TGTGCCAGCAGCTTAGTTGGGATCCGGAAGACAGATACGCAGTATTTT. Amino acids: CASSLVGIRKTDTQYF. The rearrangement joins TRBV11-2 to TRBJ2-3; D not resolved. Trimming took off 1 base at V and 3 bases at J, with 14 bases between the two ends. The CDR3 runs 16 residues. Per the germline V gene, CDR1 is SGHAT and CDR2 is FQNNGV.

This sequence joins TRBV30 and TRBJ2-2, with 7 bases aligning to TRBD1. Trimming at V came to 8 bases and at J to 0 bases, leaving 12 bases not matched to a gene. This CDR3 comprises 16 residues. Germline V gene data show CDR1 as GTSNPN and CDR2 as SVGIG (reference sequence). The CDR3 loop is CARLQGRTSNTGELFF. The CDR3 DNA follows: TGTGCCCGCTTACAGGGGCGCACATCGAACACCGGGGAGCTGTTTTTT.

The chain uses TRBV18 and TRBJ2-7; possible D gene TRBD1, 5 bases. Germline-derived CDR1 and CDR2 are KGHSH and LQKENI. The CDR3 loop spans 13 amino acids. V lost 3 bases to trimming and J lost 3 bases, with 9 bases between them. CDR3 sequence reads: CASSPNRNYEQYF. The CDR3 DNA is TGTGCCAGCTCACCGAACAGGAACTACGAGCAGTACTTC.

In its sample, this clone was seen a few times. The J gene is TRBJ2-7, the V gene TRBV7-2; TRBD1 might be the D (5 bases). Germline CDR1 and CDR2: SGHTA and FQGNSA. With 5 bases removed from V and 5 bases from J, the gap between germline ends came to 13 bases. The CDR3 is 13 amino acids. CDR3 protein: CASSPRTDNEQYF. For the CDR3, the DNA is TGTGCCAGCAGCCCCCGGACGGACAACGAGCAGTACTTC.

The chain links TRBV28 to TRBJ1-1; D may be TRBD1 (6 bases). CDR1 MDHEN and CDR2 SYDVKM come from the germline V gene. This CDR3 has 14 residues. Trimming took off 4 bases at V and 1 base at J, with 10 bases between the two ends. Here the CDR3 DNA reads TGTGCCAGCAGTTCCGGGACACCGAACACTGAAGCTTTCTTT. It specifies CASSSGTPNTEAFF.

The CDR3 protein is CASSYSYGVHGYTF. Here the CDR3 DNA reads TGTGCCAGCAGTTACTCGTACGGGGTACATGGCTACACCTTC. J is TRBJ1-2 and V is TRBV6-6, with unresolved D. The CDR3 runs 14 residues. Trimming took off 0 bases at V and 6 bases at J, with 11 bases between the two ends. Germline CDR1 MNHNY, CDR2 SVGAGI (reference sequence).

The chain joins TRBV10-3 to TRBJ2-3, with D perhaps matching TRBD2 (5 bases). The V end was cut by 10 bases, the J end by 4 bases, with 12 bases between. CDR1 and CDR2 from the germline V gene are ENHRY and SYGVKD. This CDR3 comprises 12 residues. CDR3 region: CATALEADTQYF. CDR3 coding DNA: TGTGCCACCGCATTGGAGGCAGATACGCAGTATTTT.